A selection of T cell receptor beta chains follows, all from one sample in a study of T cells in localized non-small cell lung cancer. Clones were sequenced by immunoSEQ multiplex PCR, and TCRdb holds only the in-frame ones, with some missing. The table has tens of thousands of clones, roughly 86% seen once; the top ten hold about 2.7%. The specimen comprised peripheral blood, sampled before any cancer treatment. Receptor source: a man aged 40-75 years with stage I lung adenocarcinoma. The CDR3 runs from the conserved cysteine through the conserved F or W. The order of the fields is J gene, D gene, V gene, clone size, CDR3 protein, CDR3 DNA. A D gene is named only where the DNA matches it firmly. Clone size is stated in some rows and not others, as once, few, many or a class when expanded.

J gene: TRBJ1-4
D gene: NA
V gene: TRBV5-1
clone size: NA
CDR3 protein: CASSGATNEKLFF
CDR3 DNA: TGCGCCAGCAGCGGGGCAACTAATGAAAAACTGTTTTTT

J gene: TRBJ1-2
D gene: NA
V gene: TRBV30
clone size: NA
CDR3 protein: CAWSRGSPNYGYTF
CDR3 DNA: TGTGCCTGGAGTCGAGGGTCCCCTAACTATGGCTACACCTTC

J gene: TRBJ2-7
D gene: NA
V gene: TRBV5-1
clone size: few
CDR3 protein: CASSLGGGDEQYF
CDR3 DNA: TGCGCCAGCAGCTTAGGAGGGGGCGACGAGCAGTACTTC

J gene: TRBJ2-7
D gene: TRBD1
V gene: TRBV19
clone size: NA
CDR3 protein: CASSRQGRSYEQYF
CDR3 DNA: TGTGCCAGTAGTAGACAGGGCCGCTCCTACGAGCAGTACTTC

J gene: TRBJ2-7
D gene: NA
V gene: TRBV14
clone size: NA
CDR3 protein: CASSRQERSYEQYF
CDR3 DNA: TGTGCCAGCAGCAGACAGGAGAGATCCTACGAGCAGTACTTC

J gene: TRBJ2-2
D gene: TRBD1
V gene: TRBV5-1
clone size: few
CDR3 protein: CASRRDRGITGELFF
CDR3 DNA: TGCGCCAGCAGGAGGGACAGGGGTATCACCGGGGAGCTGTTTTTT

J gene: TRBJ1-6
D gene: NA
V gene: TRBV7-8
clone size: NA
CDR3 protein: CASSFRATDSPLHF
CDR3 DNA: TGTGCCAGCAGCTTCCGGGCGACGGATTCACCCCTCCACTTT

J gene: TRBJ2-2
D gene: TRBD2
V gene: TRBV2
clone size: NA
CDR3 protein: CASRRGGAGELFF
CDR3 DNA: TGTGCCAGCCGCCGCGGGGGGGCCGGGGAGCTGTTTTTT

J gene: TRBJ1-2
D gene: NA
V gene: TRBV15
clone size: NA
CDR3 protein: CATSRDSFTVGTGNYGYTF
CDR3 DNA: TGTGCCACCAGCAGAGATTCTTTCACGGTCGGGACGGGTAACTATGGCTACACCTTC

J gene: TRBJ2-1
D gene: TRBD1
V gene: TRBV27
clone size: NA
CDR3 protein: CASSTTTGDNEQFF
CDR3 DNA: TGTGCCAGCAGTACTACTACAGGGGACAATGAGCAGTTCTTC

J gene: TRBJ2-7
D gene: TRBD2
V gene: TRBV10-3
clone size: NA
CDR3 protein: CAISESTSGSYEQYF
CDR3 DNA: TGTGCCATCAGTGAGTCGACTAGCGGATCCTACGAGCAGTACTTC

J gene: TRBJ2-4
D gene: NA
V gene: TRBV6-1
clone size: NA
CDR3 protein: CASSEVWQLGAKNIQYF
CDR3 DNA: TGTGCCAGCAGTGAAGTTTGGCAATTGGGGGCCAAAAACATTCAGTACTTC

J gene: TRBJ2-7
D gene: NA
V gene: TRBV4-3
clone size: NA
CDR3 protein: CASSQGDWTPDEQYF
CDR3 DNA: TGCGCCAGCAGCCAAGGGGACTGGACGCCCGACGAGCAGTACTTC

J gene: TRBJ1-2
D gene: NA
V gene: TRBV7-3
clone size: NA
CDR3 protein: CASSLSGVYGYTF
CDR3 DNA: TGTGCCAGCAGCTTATCGGGGGTCTATGGCTACACCTTC

J gene: TRBJ1-2
D gene: NA
V gene: TRBV6-1
clone size: NA
CDR3 protein: CASSERWDDPGADYGYTF
CDR3 DNA: TGTGCCAGCAGTGAACGGTGGGACGACCCCGGGGCTGACTATGGCTACACCTTC

J gene: TRBJ2-1
D gene: NA
V gene: TRBV28
clone size: NA
CDR3 protein: CASSSDRFGDNEQFF
CDR3 DNA: TGTGCCAGCAGCTCCGACAGGTTCGGTGACAATGAGCAGTTCTTC

J gene: TRBJ2-1
D gene: NA
V gene: TRBV29-1
clone size: few
CDR3 protein: CSPCGLRGEQFF
CDR3 DNA: TGCAGCCCTTGCGGCCTCAGGGGTGAGCAGTTCTTC

J gene: TRBJ2-1
D gene: TRBD1
V gene: TRBV7-6
clone size: NA
CDR3 protein: CASRPGQGNPEQFF
CDR3 DNA: TGTGCCAGCAGACCCGGACAGGGGAATCCCGAGCAGTTCTTC

J gene: TRBJ2-5
D gene: TRBD1
V gene: TRBV2
clone size: NA
CDR3 protein: CASSRGTGGRETQYF
CDR3 DNA: TGTGCCAGCAGCCGTGGGACAGGGGGAAGGGAGACCCAGTACTTC

J gene: TRBJ2-7
D gene: NA
V gene: TRBV27
clone size: NA
CDR3 protein: CASSLSIGSSYEQYF
CDR3 DNA: TGTGCCAGCAGTTTATCGATAGGGTCCTCCTACGAGCAGTACTTC